These 23 T cell receptor beta chains originate from one sample sequenced in a study of graft-versus-host responses after intestinal transplantation (dated by TCRdb to the early 2020s). The receptor library was made with the immunoSEQ multiplex PCR assay. This is the immuneACCESS table as TCRdb keeps it, with only in-frame sequences that have V and J called. A part of the clones is gone; compared with another copy, unresolved V genes explain less than half, and the rest is unexplained. Here the sample has approximately 80,000 clones; 85% to 90% occur a single time. Of the sample, roughly 0.32% falls within the top ten clones. Taken with the paper, the label for time point translates to: cells obtained before transplantation from donor or recipient. No antigen has been assigned to these receptors. Here the sequenced sample was unstimulated CD4+ T cells sorted from spleen or lymph node cells, taken before intestinal transplant. The receptors shown here come from a human donor who received an intestinal transplant.

The J gene is TRBJ2-2, the V gene TRBV5-5, with D possibly TRBD1 on 5 matching bases. V was pared by 6 bases and J by 0 bases, with 18 bases between. Germline CDR1 reads SGHKS; CDR2 reads YYEKEE (reference sequence). The CDR3 runs 17 residues. In nucleotides, the CDR3 is TGTGCCAGCACCTCGGGCAGGGTCCTTTCGAACACCGGGGAGCTGTTTTTT. Translation gives CASTSGRVLSNTGELFF.

In DNA, the CDR3 is TGCACCAGCGGTTCGGGTCCAACTGGGGCCAACGTCCTGACTTTC. Amino acids: CTSGSGPTGANVLTF. The chain employs TRBV1 and TRBJ2-6; the D call TRBD2 from the table was never checked on the DNA. TRBV1 is a known pseudogene. CDR3 length: 15 residues.

This chain links TRBV2 with TRBJ2-5, with D possibly being TRBD1 (5 bases). Germline V gene sequence: CDR1 SNHLY, CDR2 FYNNEI. The CDR3 has 13 amino acids. The V end lost 6 bases, the J end lost 4 bases, and 12 bases lay between the germline ends. The CDR3 region is CASSAGWTETQYF. In DNA, the CDR3 is TGTGCCAGCAGCGCAGGGTGGACAGAGACCCAGTACTTC.

The chain joins TRBV9 to TRBJ2-1, with D possibly TRBD2 on 7 matching bases. The CDR3 spans 16 residues. Looked up from germline, CDR1 is SGDLS and CDR2 is YYNGEE. Trimming removed 1 base from V and 3 bases from J, with 14 bases in between. The CDR3 here is CASSVSPGGLYNEQFF. The CDR3 DNA follows: TGTGCCAGCAGCGTAAGCCCGGGGGGCCTCTACAATGAGCAGTTCTTC.

V usage is TRBV29-1 and J usage is TRBJ1-2; 8 bases are shared with TRBD1. The CDR3 sequence is 11 residues long. The germline V gene encodes CDR1 SQVTM and CDR2 ANQGSEA. Trimming took 7 bases from V and 7 from J; bases not matched to a gene: 5. The CDR3 spells CSAHDRGGYTF. CDR3 in DNA: TGCAGCGCGCATGACAGGGGTGGCTACACCTTC.

The rearrangement links TRBV7-3 to TRBJ2-1; D not resolved. V lost 2 bases and J 9 bases, leaving 8 bases between the germline ends. The CDR3 spans 12 residues. CDR1 is SGHTA, CDR2 FQGTGA, per germline. CDR3 sequence reads: CASSLQSGEQFF. The CDR3 DNA reads as TGTGCCAGCAGCTTACAATCGGGTGAGCAGTTCTTC.

The V and J genes are TRBV6-5 and TRBJ2-2; the D gene is possibly TRBD2 (5 bases). Germline assignment: CDR1 MNHEY and CDR2 SVGAGI. The CDR3 length is 14 residues. V lost 10 bases to trimming and J lost 4 bases, with 16 bases between them. This CDR3 reads CATQPSRATGELFF. Written as DNA, the CDR3 is TGTGCCACCCAGCCTAGCCGGGCCACCGGGGAGCTGTTTTTT.

This clone was recorded once. The chain employs TRBV6-6 and TRBJ2-7; the match to TRBD2 covers 7 bases. The CDR3 runs 14 residues. CDR1 and CDR2 from the germline V gene are MNHNY and SVGAGI (reference sequence). Trimming at V came to 4 bases and at J to 5 bases, leaving 8 bases not matched to a gene. The CDR3 loop is CASSWVRERDEQYF. The CDR3 bases are TGTGCCAGCAGTTGGGTGCGGGAGCGAGACGAGCAGTACTTC.

CDR3 nucleotide sequence: TGTGCCAGTAGCCCCACCCAGGGCTTCTATGGCTACACCTTC. Its protein is CASSPTQGFYGYTF. The genes are TRBV19 and TRBJ1-2; a possible D gene is TRBD1 (5 bases). The CDR3 runs 14 residues. Deletions cut 6 bases from V and 4 bases from J, with 15 bases between. Germline CDR1 and CDR2: LNHDA and SQIVND (reference sequence).

CDR3 DNA: TGTGCCAGCAGTTCCATTAGCAACACTGAAGCTTTCTTT. This encodes CASSSISNTEAFF. The rearrangement links TRBV28 to TRBJ1-1; D not certain. Germline CDR1 reads MDHEN; CDR2 reads SYDVKM. This CDR3 is 13 amino acids long. Trimming cost V 4 bases and J 2 bases, with 8 bases left between them.

The J gene is TRBJ1-2, the V gene TRBV2, with TRBD1 identical over 9 bases. The junction had 4 bases not matched to a gene; V was cut back by 5 bases and J by 12 bases. The germline CDR1 and CDR2 sequences are SNHLY and FYNNEI. The CDR3 length is 11 residues. CDR3 region: CASSQGTGNTF. The DNA for the CDR3 is TGTGCCAGCAGTCAAGGGACAGGGAACACCTTC.

The chain uses TRBV5-1 and TRBJ2-7; D is unclear. V was pared by 1 base and J by 3 bases, with 5 bases between. Germline lookup yields CDR1 SGHRS and CDR2 YFSETQ. The CDR3 length is 12 residues. CDR3 in amino acids: CASSLNNYEQYF. The DNA for the CDR3 is TGCGCCAGCAGCTTGAACAACTACGAGCAGTACTTC.

This chain links TRBV7-9 with TRBJ2-7, with a possible D match to TRBD1 (8 bases). Germline V gene sequence: CDR1 SEHNR, CDR2 FQNEAQ (reference sequence). V dropped 5 bases and J dropped 7 bases, with 24 bases sitting between them. This CDR3 has 16 amino acids. The CDR3 DNA reads as TGTGCCAGCAGCCCTGCGGGGGCAGGGGGCGCAATGGAGCAGTACTTC. It yields the protein CASSPAGAGGAMEQYF. The entire variable domain, with the rest obtained from reference TRBV7-9 and TRBJ2-7, is as follows: DTGVSQNPRHKITKRGQNVTFRCDPISEHNRLYWYRQTLGQGPEFLTYFQNEAQLEKSRLLSDRFSAERPKGSFSTLEIQRTEQGDSAMYLCASSPAGAGGAMEQYFGPGTRLTVT.

This clone appeared a single time. The rearrangement uses TRBV6-5 and TRBJ2-5; D possibly corresponds to TRBD1 (5 bases). The CDR3 runs 15 residues. The germline V and J ends were trimmed by 0 bases and 3 bases, with 11 bases remaining between them. Per germline, CDR1 MNHEY and CDR2 SVGAGI. The CDR3 protein is CASSYSVTVKETQYF. The CDR3 bases are TGTGCCAGCAGTTACTCTGTGACAGTGAAAGAGACCCAGTACTTC.

V usage is TRBV2 and J usage is TRBJ1-2, with 9 bases that match TRBD1. Trimming cost V 1 base and J 4 bases; bases outside gene matches: 1. The CDR3 contains 14 residues. Germline CDR1 is SNHLY and CDR2 is FYNNEI. CDR3 in DNA: TGTGCCAGCAGTGAAGAGGACAGGGGCTATGGCTACACCTTC. Translating gives CASSEEDRGYGYTF.

As DNA, the CDR3 is TGTGCCAGCAGGACGGACAGGGACTATGGCTACACCTTC. Translated: CASRTDRDYGYTF. The chain is built from TRBV6-6 and TRBJ1-2, with 8 bases matching TRBD1. The V gene end was trimmed by 6 bases and the J gene end by 3 bases; junction bases not matched to a gene: 3. The germline V gene encodes CDR1 MNHNY and CDR2 SVGAGI (reference sequence). This CDR3 is 13 amino acids long.

V gene TRBV5-1 combines with J gene TRBJ2-3, with a tentative D call TRBD2 (5 bases). The germline V gene has CDR1 SGHRS and CDR2 YFSETQ. This CDR3 contains 14 residues. Trimming cost V 2 bases and J 0 bases, with 7 bases left between them. In DNA, the CDR3 is TGCGCCAGCAGCTTTGAGGGAAGCACAGATACGCAGTATTTT. Its translation: CASSFEGSTDTQYF.

This clone was detected only a few times. This chain joins TRBV10-3 and TRBJ1-2; 7 bases agree with TRBD1. The germline V gene has CDR1 ENHRY and CDR2 SYGVKD. The V gene end was trimmed by 3 bases and the J gene end by 3 bases; junction bases not matched to a gene: 4. The CDR3 runs to 14 residues. The CDR3 bases are TGTGCCATCAGTGAATACAGGGGAGACTATGGCTACACCTTC. Translation: CAISEYRGDYGYTF.

The chain couples TRBV25-1 to TRBJ1-2; TRBD1 aligns across 8 bases. The V segment lost 3 bases and the J segment 7 bases; nucleotides outside the gene matches: 7. The CDR3 spans 14 residues. CDR1 and CDR2 (germline): MGHDK, SYGVNS. CDR3 sequence: CASSDTGQGSGYTF. CDR3 sequence (DNA): TGTGCCAGCAGTGATACCGGACAGGGCAGTGGCTACACCTTC.

This chain connects TRBV7-2 to TRBJ1-5; no definite D call. Trimming left V 0 bases short and J 6 bases short, with 6 bases between. This CDR3 has 13 amino acids. Germline values: CDR1 SGHTA, CDR2 FQGNSA. CDR3 sequence reads: CASSLARGQPQHF. In nucleotides, the CDR3 is TGTGCCAGCAGCTTAGCCCGGGGTCAGCCCCAGCATTTT.

The chain carries TRBV29-1 and TRBJ2-3; D is perhaps TRBD2 (5 bases). V was pared by 3 bases and J by 4 bases, with 14 bases between. CDR3 size: 14 residues. The germline V gene encodes CDR1 SQVTM and CDR2 ANQGSEA. The CDR3 DNA reads as TGCAGCGTTGATGTGACCGGGGTCGCAGATACGCAGTATTTT. It encodes CSVDVTGVADTQYF.

This rearrangement joins TRBV5-1 to TRBJ1-1; TRBD1 matches 9 bases. Losses at the gene ends were 3 bases for V and 5 bases for J; bases not matched to a gene: 5. The CDR3 totals 14 residues. Germline CDR1 SGHRS, CDR2 YFSETQ. CDR3 loop: CASSYGQGWTEAFF. CDR3 coding DNA: TGCGCCAGCAGCTACGGACAGGGGTGGACTGAAGCTTTCTTT.

The genes are TRBV5-6 and TRBJ1-1; D gene unclear. Trimming took off 3 bases at V and 4 bases at J, with 16 bases between the two ends. Germline CDR1 and CDR2: SGHDT and YYEEEE. CDR3 length equals 15 residues. The CDR3 here is CASSYSPLESTEAFF. The CDR3 DNA sequence: TGTGCCAGCAGCTACTCCCCCCTCGAGAGCACTGAAGCTTTCTTT. The full variable domain, rest sourced from reference TRBV5-6 and TRBJ1-1, is DAGVTQSPTHLIKTRGQQVTLRCSPKSGHDTVSWYQQALGQGPQFIFQYYEEEERQRGNFPDRFSGHQFPNYSSELNVNALLLGDSALYLCASSYSPLESTEAFFGQGTRLTVV.